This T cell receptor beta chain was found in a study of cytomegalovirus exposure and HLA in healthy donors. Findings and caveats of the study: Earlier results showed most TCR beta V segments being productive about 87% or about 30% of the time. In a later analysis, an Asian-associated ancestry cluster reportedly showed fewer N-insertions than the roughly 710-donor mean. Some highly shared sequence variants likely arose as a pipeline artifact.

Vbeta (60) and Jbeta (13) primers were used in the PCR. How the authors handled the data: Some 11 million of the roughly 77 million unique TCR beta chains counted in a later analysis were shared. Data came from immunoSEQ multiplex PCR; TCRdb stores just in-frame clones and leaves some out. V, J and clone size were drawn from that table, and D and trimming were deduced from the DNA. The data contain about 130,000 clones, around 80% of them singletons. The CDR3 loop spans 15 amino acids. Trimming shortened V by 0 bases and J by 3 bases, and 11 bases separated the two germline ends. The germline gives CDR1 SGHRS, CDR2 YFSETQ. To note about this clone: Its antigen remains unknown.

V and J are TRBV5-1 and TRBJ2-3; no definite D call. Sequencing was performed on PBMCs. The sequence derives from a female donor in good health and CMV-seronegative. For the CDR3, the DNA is TGCGCCAGCAGCTTGGTACTTCCCGATACAGATACGCAGTATTTT. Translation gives CASSLVLPDTDTQYF.